Included here is one T cell receptor beta chain sequence, with context. Antigen: not known. Following extraction, RNA underwent reverse transcription to cDNA, which served as the sequencing template. Some clones are missing from TCRdb's copy, which holds only in-frame ones; the method was immunoSEQ multiplex PCR. This table holds hundreds of thousands of clones, 60% found once. This specimen belongs to a study of CD8+ T cells in alopecia areata. Study conclusions and caveats: Amid tofacitinib therapy, many expanded lesional clones stayed present in scalp and blood. Normal skin contains resident alphabeta T cells, and these are also sequenced in scalp samples.

Sample treatment: oral pan-JAK inhibitor, 5-10 mg twice daily. A FACSAria was used to sort CD4+ and CD8+ T cells. These cells came from PBMCs. Trimming took 5 bases from V and 2 from J; bases not matched to a gene: 8. Per germline, CDR1 MNHEY and CDR2 SMNVEV (reference sequence). CDR3 length equals 15 residues. Sequences were derived from CD4+ T cells sorted from blood, sampled at roughly week 52, from a patient treated with tofacitinib. The chain is built from TRBV27 and TRBJ2-7; 8 bases align to TRBD2. The source is a human donor with alopecia areata. The CDR3 region is CASSPVSGAPYEQYF. CDR3 bases: TGTGCCAGCAGTCCCGTTAGCGGGGCACCCTACGAGCAGTACTTC.